A single sample gave rise to the 21 T cell receptor beta chains below, sequenced in a study of blood T cells in healthy people across ages. A second roughly 6 to 11 cycle PCR used barcoded and J-beta primers. TCRdb re-derived calls from the 5' RACE reads in MiXCR, one entry per CDR3 protein. The data show roughly 2 million distinct CDR3 sequences, roughly 50% seen once. The specimen was blood. The receptors stem from a woman in her forties in good health.

The chain is built from TRBV20-1 and TRBJ2-3, with 13 nucleotides matching TRBD2. The CDR3 totals 17 residues. Germline V lookup: CDR1 DFQATT, CDR2 SNEGSKA (reference sequence). Trimming removed 3 bases from V and 1 base from J; junction bases left unmatched: 7. The chain's CDR3 is CSASTSGGVVRTDTQYF. In DNA form, the CDR3 reads TGCAGTGCTAGTACTAGCGGGGGGGTTGTCCGCACAGATACGCAGTATTTT.

This clonotype was counted a few times. The V gene is TRBV5-1, the J gene TRBJ2-1, with D possibly being TRBD1 (5 bases). Germline V gene lookup returns CDR1 SGHRS and CDR2 YFSETQ. V was shortened by 4 bases and J by 5 bases, with 13 bases between the two germline ends. This CDR3 comprises 14 residues. The CDR3 bases are TGCGCCAGCAGCCCCCCGACAGTAAACAATGAGCAGTTCTTC. This gives the protein CASSPPTVNNEQFF.

A single count supports this clonotype. The rearrangement uses TRBV20-1 and TRBJ2-5; D is perhaps TRBD2 (7 bases). The CDR3 is 15 amino acids. Germline V lookup: CDR1 DFQATT, CDR2 SNEGSKA (reference sequence). Trimming shortened V by 1 base and J by 5 bases, and 17 bases separated the two germline ends. CDR3: CSARGWGGIMETQYF. The CDR3 DNA follows: TGCAGTGCTAGAGGGTGGGGGGGCATCATGGAGACCCAGTACTTC.

Only a few counts were recorded for this clonotype. The chain carries TRBV6-1 and TRBJ2-7, with TRBD2 matching over 7 bases. This CDR3 region has 17 residues. Germline V gene sequence: CDR1 MNHNS, CDR2 SASEGT. V was clipped by 5 bases and J by 4 bases; unmatched bases: 17. The CDR3 DNA reads as TGTGCCAGCAGTCCGGCGGGGGTCTCTGGAGAATTATACGAGCAGTACTTC. Protein sequence: CASSPAGVSGELYEQYF.

The chain couples TRBV20-1 to TRBJ2-3; TRBD1 matches at 8 bases. From germline, CDR1 is DFQATT and CDR2 SNEGSKA (reference sequence). The trim removed 5 bases at V and 5 bases at J, leaving 9 bases unmatched. The CDR3 is 14 residues long. CDR3 coding DNA: TGCAGTGCTCAACGGCAGGGGGCCGGAGATACGCAGTATTTT. Its protein product is CSAQRQGAGDTQYF.

The chain carries TRBV4-1 and TRBJ2-1, with D tentatively TRBD2 (6 bases). Germline V CDR1 and CDR2: MGHRA, YSYEKL. CDR3 length: 15 amino acids. V shed 3 bases and J shed 13 bases, with 22 bases lying between them. CDR3 sequence reads: CASSHSPTRSETQFF. The DNA of the CDR3 is TGCGCCAGCAGCCACTCTCCGACTAGATCGGAGACCCAGTTCTTC.

J is TRBJ2-5 and V is TRBV7-9; TRBD1 aligns across 9 bases. From germline, CDR1 is SEHNR and CDR2 FQNEAQ (reference sequence). The trim removed 5 bases at V and 5 bases at J, leaving 18 bases unmatched. This CDR3 comprises 18 residues. The CDR3 spells CASSHLELRDRVYETQYF. DNA of the CDR3: TGTGCCAGCAGCCACCTCGAACTTCGGGACAGGGTTTACGAGACCCAGTACTTC.

This clonotype was seen only a few times. V is TRBV10-3 and J is TRBJ2-1; 8 bases line up with TRBD1. J gave up 6 bases and V 2 bases, and 9 bases lay outside the gene matches. From germline, CDR1 is ENHRY and CDR2 SYGVKD. This CDR3 region has 16 residues. The CDR3 reads CAISEVGRGQVNEQFF. CDR3 sequence (DNA): TGTGCCATCAGTGAGGTTGGCAGGGGGCAAGTCAATGAGCAGTTCTTC.

This rearrangement joins TRBV10-2 to TRBJ2-7, with D perhaps assigned TRBD1 or TRBD2 (5 bases each). Per the germline V gene, CDR1 is WSHSY and CDR2 is SAAADI. This CDR3 comprises 14 residues. V gave up 4 bases and J gave up 2 bases, with 12 bases separating them. CDR3 coding DNA: TGCGCCAGCAGTGGGGGACCGATCCCCTACGAGCAGTACTTC. As protein: CASSGGPIPYEQYF.

The chain is built from TRBV6-5 and TRBJ1-2, with D unresolved. Germline V gene sequence: CDR1 MNHEY, CDR2 SVGAGI. This CDR3 region has 12 residues. V gave up 6 bases and J gave up 0 bases, with 5 bases separating them. The CDR3 DNA sequence: TGTGCCAGCAGCATGACTAACTATGGCTACACCTTC. Translated: CASSMTNYGYTF.

In its sample, this clonotype was seen a few times. V usage is TRBV6-2 or TRBV6-3 and J usage is TRBJ2-1, with 13 bases aligning to TRBD2. The germline V gene encodes CDR1 MNHEY and CDR2 SVGEGT. V shed 7 bases, J shed 8 bases, and the junction held 11 bases outside the gene matches. The CDR3 has 16 residues. In nucleotides, the CDR3 is TGTGCCAGCAATCAAGCGACTAGCGGGGGGCCCTATGAGCAGTTCTTC. It is translated as CASNQATSGGPYEQFF.

V gene TRBV4-2 combines with J gene TRBJ2-7; TRBD1 aligns across 9 bases. The germline CDR1 and CDR2 sequences are LGHNA and YNFKEQ. This CDR3 contains 15 residues. After removal of 0 bases from V and 0 bases from J, the junction contained 0 bases not matched to a gene. The CDR3 nucleotides read TGTGCCAGCAGCCAAGAGGGACAGGGCTCCTACGAGCAGTACTTC. Amino acids: CASSQEGQGSYEQYF.

This clonotype was seen only a few times. The chain has TRBV6-5 and TRBJ2-5, with a tentative D call TRBD1 (6 bases). V shed 6 bases and J shed 5 bases, with 16 bases lying between them. Germline-derived CDR1 and CDR2 are MNHEY and SVGAGI. The CDR3 runs 14 residues. CDR3 bases: TGTGCCAGCAGAAAAGGACAGCGGCGGGAGACCCAGTACTTC. It is translated as CASRKGQRRETQYF.

The chain recombines TRBV4-3 with TRBJ2-1; a weak D match, TRBD2 (5 bases). Deletions cut 0 bases from V and 7 bases from J, with 22 bases between. Germline V CDR1 and CDR2: LGHNA, YSLEER. The CDR3 consists of 18 residues. The CDR3 sequence is CASSQDLGGPIQINEQFF. CDR3 nucleotides: TGCGCCAGCAGCCAAGATCTAGGAGGCCCCATCCAGATTAATGAGCAGTTCTTC.

This sequence joins TRBV5-1 and TRBJ2-5; possible D gene TRBD2, 5 bases. Trimming shortened V by 4 bases and J by 5 bases, and 15 bases separated the two germline ends. The CDR3 is made up of 14 amino acids. Germline CDR1 SGHRS, CDR2 YFSETQ. The CDR3 here is CASSGLLGSETQYF. As DNA, the CDR3 is TGCGCCAGCAGCGGCCTACTAGGTTCCGAGACCCAGTACTTC.

The rearrangement joins TRBV28 to TRBJ2-6; a possible D gene is TRBD1 (5 bases). Trimming stripped 6 bases from V and 5 bases from J, with 11 bases between. The CDR3 extends over 14 amino acids. From germline, CDR1 is MDHEN and CDR2 SYDVKM. The CDR3 DNA sequence: TGTGCCAGCAGGGGGCCATTAAGGGCCAACGTCCTGACTTTC. Amino acid sequence: CASRGPLRANVLTF.

This clonotype has a handful of counts. The chain is built from TRBV29-1 and TRBJ2-4; 7 nucleotides match TRBD1. Germline trimming cut 2 bases from V and 9 bases from J; bases unmatched to any gene: 10. CDR1 is SQVTM and CDR2 is ANQGSEA in the germline V gene. This CDR3 is 14 amino acids long. CDR3 sequence reads: CSVERGDRVGIQYF. CDR3 coding DNA: TGCAGCGTTGAACGGGGTGACAGGGTGGGCATTCAGTACTTC.

The chain employs TRBV7-9 and TRBJ2-3; D tentatively reads TRBD1 or TRBD2 (6 bases each). Trimming took 5 bases from V and 1 from J, leaving 19 bases between them. The CDR3 has 17 residues. The germline CDR1 and CDR2 sequences are SEHNR and FQNEAQ (reference sequence). CDR3 protein: CASSPRGRGGGTDTQYF. The CDR3 region has the DNA TGTGCCAGCAGCCCACGGGGCAGGGGAGGAGGCACAGATACGCAGTATTTT.

This clonotype was counted only a few times. The V gene is TRBV24-1, the J gene TRBJ1-2; 7 positions agree with TRBD1. CDR1 and CDR2 (germline): KGHDR, SFDVKD. With 4 bases clipped from V and 0 bases from J, the junction kept 4 bases outside the gene matches. This CDR3 has 15 residues. The CDR3: CATSDPGTANYGYTF. The CDR3 DNA follows: TGTGCCACCAGTGACCCCGGGACAGCTAACTATGGCTACACCTTC.

The V and J genes are TRBV6-5 and TRBJ1-1, with a weak D call TRBD1 (5 bases). Germline-derived CDR1 and CDR2 are MNHEY and SVGAGI. CDR3 size: 15 residues. V was clipped by 5 bases and J by 0 bases, with 13 bases between them. Here the CDR3 reads CASSGGRPMNTEAFF. DNA for the CDR3: TGTGCCAGCAGTGGGGGACGGCCCATGAACACTGAAGCTTTCTTT.

V gene TRBV7-2 combines with J gene TRBJ2-7, with D possibly being TRBD1 (5 bases). The J call is uncertain, as TRBJ2-5 better fits the DNA end. This CDR3 region has 16 residues. Germline V gives CDR1 SGHTA, CDR2 FQGNSA. Here the CDR3 reads CASSLVTGRVRETQYF. The CDR3 DNA follows: TGTGCCAGCAGCTTAGTTACAGGAAGGGTCCGAGAGACCCAGTACTTC.